The clone carrying this TCR beta chain was picked up a small number of times. Its target is unknown. These data come from a study of T-cell memory formation after mild COVID-19. Study in general: Largely, the TCR clusters proved donor specific.

Study-wide results and limits: Pre-infection memory harbored some responding clones, suggesting cross-reactive memory joined.

TCRdb re-called the 5' RACE reads with MiXCR, one entry per CDR3 protein. The data show 350,000 to 450,000 distinct CDR3 sequences, 20% seen once. Germline V gene lookup returns CDR1 MNHEY and CDR2 SVGEGT. V was clipped by 9 bases and J by 7 bases; unmatched bases: 9. CDR3 length equals 14 residues. The receptor comes from an adult woman who had mild COVID-19 (a few samples of this study predate the infection). Cell type and time point are not known. The V and J genes are TRBV6-2 or TRBV6-3 and TRBJ1-5; 10 nucleotides agree with TRBD1. Input material: PBMCs or a T cell subset sorted from them (not recorded which). The CDR3 loop is CARMGQGREQPQHF. CDR3 nucleotide sequence: TGTGCCAGGATGGGACAGGGGCGGGAGCAGCCCCAGCATTTT.